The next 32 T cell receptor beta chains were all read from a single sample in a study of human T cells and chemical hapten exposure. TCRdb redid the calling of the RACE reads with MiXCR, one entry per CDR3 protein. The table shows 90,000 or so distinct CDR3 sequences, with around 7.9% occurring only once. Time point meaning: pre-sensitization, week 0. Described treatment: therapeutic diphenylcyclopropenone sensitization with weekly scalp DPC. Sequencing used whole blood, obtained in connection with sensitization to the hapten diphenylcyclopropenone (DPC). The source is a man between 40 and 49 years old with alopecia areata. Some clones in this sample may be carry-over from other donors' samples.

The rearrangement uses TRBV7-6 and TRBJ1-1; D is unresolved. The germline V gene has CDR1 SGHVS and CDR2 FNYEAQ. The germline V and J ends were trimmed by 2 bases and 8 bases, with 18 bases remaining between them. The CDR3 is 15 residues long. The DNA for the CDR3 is TGTGCCAGCAGCTTAACCCCTAAACCCGACTTCGAAGCTTTCTTT. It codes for CASSLTPKPDFEAFF.

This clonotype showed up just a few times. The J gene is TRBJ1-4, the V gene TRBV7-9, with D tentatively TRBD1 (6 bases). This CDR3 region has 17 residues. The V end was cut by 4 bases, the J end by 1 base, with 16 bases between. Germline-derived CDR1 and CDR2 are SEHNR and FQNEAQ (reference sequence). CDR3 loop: CASSSLGGARTNEKLFF. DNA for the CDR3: TGTGCCAGCAGCTCACTTGGGGGCGCGAGAACTAATGAAAAACTGTTTTTT.

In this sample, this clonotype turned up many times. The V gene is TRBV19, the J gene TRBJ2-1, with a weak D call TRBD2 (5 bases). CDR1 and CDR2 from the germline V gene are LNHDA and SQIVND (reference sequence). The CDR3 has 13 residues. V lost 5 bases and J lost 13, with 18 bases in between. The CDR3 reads CASSVAREYPQFF. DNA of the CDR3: TGTGCCAGTAGTGTTGCTAGGGAGTATCCTCAGTTCTTC.

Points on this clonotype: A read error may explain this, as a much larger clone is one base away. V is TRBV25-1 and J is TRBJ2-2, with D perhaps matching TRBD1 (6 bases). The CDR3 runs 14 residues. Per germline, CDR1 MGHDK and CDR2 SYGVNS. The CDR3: CVSSEYRDTGELFF. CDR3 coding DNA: TGTGTCAGCAGTGAATACAGGGACACCGGGGAGCTGTTTTTT. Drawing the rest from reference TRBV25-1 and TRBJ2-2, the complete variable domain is EADIYQTPRYLVIGTGKKITLECSQTMGHDKMYWYQQDPGMELHLIHYSYGVNSTEKGDLSSESTVSRIRTEHFPLTLESARPSHTSQYLCVSSEYRDTGELFFGEGSRLTVL.

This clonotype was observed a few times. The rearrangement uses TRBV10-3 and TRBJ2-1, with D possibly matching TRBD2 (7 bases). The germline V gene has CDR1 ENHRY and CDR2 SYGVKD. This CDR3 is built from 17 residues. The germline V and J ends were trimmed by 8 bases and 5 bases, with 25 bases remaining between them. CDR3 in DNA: TGTGCCATCGGGGCGGGGGCGAAGCATCCTCGTAACAATGAGCAGTTCTTC. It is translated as CAIGAGAKHPRNNEQFF.

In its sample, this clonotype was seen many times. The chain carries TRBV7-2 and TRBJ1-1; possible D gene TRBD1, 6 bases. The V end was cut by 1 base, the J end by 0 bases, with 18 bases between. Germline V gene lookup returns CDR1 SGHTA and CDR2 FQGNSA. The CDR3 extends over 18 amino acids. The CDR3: CASSLGGGRGSMNTEAFF. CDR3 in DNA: TGTGCCAGCAGCTTAGGGGGGGGCAGGGGAAGCATGAACACTGAAGCTTTCTTT. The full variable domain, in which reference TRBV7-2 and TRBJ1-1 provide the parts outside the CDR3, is GAGVSQSPSNKVTEKGKDVELRCDPISGHTALYWYRQSLGQGLEFLIYFQGNSAPDKSGLPSDRFSAERTGGSVSTLTIQRTQQEDSAVYLCASSLGGGRGSMNTEAFFGQGTRLTVV.

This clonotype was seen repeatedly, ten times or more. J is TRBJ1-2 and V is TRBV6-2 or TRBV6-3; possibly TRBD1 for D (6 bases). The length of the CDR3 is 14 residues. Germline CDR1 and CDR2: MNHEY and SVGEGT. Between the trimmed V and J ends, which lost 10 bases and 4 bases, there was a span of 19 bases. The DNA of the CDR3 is TGTGCCACACGGACAGAGACTTCCCTCTATGGCTACACCTTC. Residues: CATRTETSLYGYTF.

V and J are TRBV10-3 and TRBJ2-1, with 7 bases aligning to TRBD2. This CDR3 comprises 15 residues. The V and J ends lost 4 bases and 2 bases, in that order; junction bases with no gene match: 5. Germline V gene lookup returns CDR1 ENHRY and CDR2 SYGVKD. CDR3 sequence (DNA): TGTGCCATCAGTGCGAGCGGGGAGGCCTACAATGAGCAGTTCTTC. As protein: CAISASGEAYNEQFF.

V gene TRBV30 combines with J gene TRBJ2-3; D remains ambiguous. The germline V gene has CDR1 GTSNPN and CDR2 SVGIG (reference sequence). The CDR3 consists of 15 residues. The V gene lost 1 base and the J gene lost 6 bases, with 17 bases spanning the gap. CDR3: CAWSANSGSWDTQYF. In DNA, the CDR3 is TGTGCCTGGAGTGCTAATAGTGGGTCGTGGGATACGCAGTATTTT.

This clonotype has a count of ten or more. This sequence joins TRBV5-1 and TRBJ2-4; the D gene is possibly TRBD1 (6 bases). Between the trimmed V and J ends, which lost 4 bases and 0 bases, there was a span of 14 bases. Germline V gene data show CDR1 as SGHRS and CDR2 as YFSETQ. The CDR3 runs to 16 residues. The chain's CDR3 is CASSPWTEIAKNIQYF. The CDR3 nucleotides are TGCGCCAGCAGCCCCTGGACAGAAATAGCCAAAAACATTCAGTACTTC.

CDR3 region: CASSYRGLIEQFF. The CDR3 DNA reads TGTGCCAGCAGTTACCGGGGACTTATTGAGCAGTTCTTC. V is TRBV6-5 and J is TRBJ2-1; a weak D match, TRBD2 (6 bases). Germline V gene sequence: CDR1 MNHEY, CDR2 SVGAGI. V was shortened by 2 bases and J by 9 bases, with 11 bases between the two germline ends. The CDR3 contains 13 residues.

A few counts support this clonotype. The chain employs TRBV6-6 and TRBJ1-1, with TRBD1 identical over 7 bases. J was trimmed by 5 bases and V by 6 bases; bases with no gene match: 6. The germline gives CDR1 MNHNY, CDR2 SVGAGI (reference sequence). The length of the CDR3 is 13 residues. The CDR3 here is CASRRQGDTEAFF. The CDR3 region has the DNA TGTGCCAGCAGAAGACAGGGCGATACTGAAGCTTTCTTT.

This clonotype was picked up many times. The DNA of the CDR3 is TGTGCCAGCAGCCAAGACAATCGGGGGCGCGGGAATGAAAAACTGTTTTTT. Amino acids: CASSQDNRGRGNEKLFF. This chain links TRBV4-2 with TRBJ1-4, with TRBD1 as a possible D gene (6 bases). V lost 0 bases and J lost 5, with 16 bases in between. Per the germline V gene, CDR1 is LGHNA and CDR2 is YNFKEQ. The CDR3 is made up of 17 amino acids.

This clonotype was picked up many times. The CDR3 nucleotides read TGTGCCAGCAGTCCGCGGGGCGCCTACGAGCAGTACTTC. Its protein is CASSPRGAYEQYF. The gene calls are TRBV27 and TRBJ2-7, with D possibly matching TRBD2 (6 bases). Germline CDR1 MNHEY, CDR2 SMNVEV (reference sequence). This CDR3 contains 13 residues. V was clipped by 5 bases and J by 2 bases, with 10 bases between them.

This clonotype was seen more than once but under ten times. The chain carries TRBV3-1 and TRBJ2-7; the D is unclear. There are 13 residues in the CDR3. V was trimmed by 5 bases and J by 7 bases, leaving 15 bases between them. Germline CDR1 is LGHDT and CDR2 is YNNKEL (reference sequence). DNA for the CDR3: TGTGCCAGCAGCTTAGGCTCCCTGGGGGAGCAGTACTTC. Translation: CASSLGSLGEQYF.

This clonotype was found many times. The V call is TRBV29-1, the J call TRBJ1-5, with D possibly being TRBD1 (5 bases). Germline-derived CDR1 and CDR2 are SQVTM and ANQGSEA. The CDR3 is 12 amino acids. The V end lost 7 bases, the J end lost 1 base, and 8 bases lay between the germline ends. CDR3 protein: CSAEGSNQPQHF. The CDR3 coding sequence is TGCAGCGCCGAGGGGAGCAATCAGCCCCAGCATTTT.

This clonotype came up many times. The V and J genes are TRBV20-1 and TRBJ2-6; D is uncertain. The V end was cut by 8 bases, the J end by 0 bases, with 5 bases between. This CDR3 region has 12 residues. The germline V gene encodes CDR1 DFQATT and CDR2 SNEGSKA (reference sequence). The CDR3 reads CSSASGANVLTF. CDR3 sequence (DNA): TGCAGTTCTGCCTCTGGGGCCAACGTCCTGACTTTC.

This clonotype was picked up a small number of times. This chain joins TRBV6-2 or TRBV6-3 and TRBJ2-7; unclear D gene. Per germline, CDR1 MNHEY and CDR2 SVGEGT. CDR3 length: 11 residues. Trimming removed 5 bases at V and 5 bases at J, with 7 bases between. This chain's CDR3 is CASSDRNEQYV. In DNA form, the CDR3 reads TGTGCCAGCAGTGACCGGAACGAGCAGTACGTC.

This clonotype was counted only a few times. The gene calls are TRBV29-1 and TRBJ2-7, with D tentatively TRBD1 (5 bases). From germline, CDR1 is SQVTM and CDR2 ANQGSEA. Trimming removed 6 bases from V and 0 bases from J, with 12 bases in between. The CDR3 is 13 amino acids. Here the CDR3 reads CSVRGQSSYEQYF. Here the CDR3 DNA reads TGCAGCGTACGAGGACAAAGCTCCTACGAGCAGTACTTC.

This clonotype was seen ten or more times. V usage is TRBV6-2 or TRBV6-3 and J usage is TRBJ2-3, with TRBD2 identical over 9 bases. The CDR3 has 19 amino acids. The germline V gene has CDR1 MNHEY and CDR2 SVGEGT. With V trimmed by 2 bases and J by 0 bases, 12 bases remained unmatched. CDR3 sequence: CASSYALLAGPRSTDTQYF. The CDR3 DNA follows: TGTGCCAGCAGTTACGCGCTCCTAGCGGGACCAAGAAGCACAGATACGCAGTATTTT.

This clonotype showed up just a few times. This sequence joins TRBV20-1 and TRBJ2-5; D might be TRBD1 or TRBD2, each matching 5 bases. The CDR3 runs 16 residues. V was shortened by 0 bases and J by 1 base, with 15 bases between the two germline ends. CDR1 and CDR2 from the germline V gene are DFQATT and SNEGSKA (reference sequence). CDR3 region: CSARDRRRGVQETQYF. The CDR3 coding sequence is TGCAGTGCTAGAGATCGGCGGAGAGGGGTCCAAGAGACCCAGTACTTC.

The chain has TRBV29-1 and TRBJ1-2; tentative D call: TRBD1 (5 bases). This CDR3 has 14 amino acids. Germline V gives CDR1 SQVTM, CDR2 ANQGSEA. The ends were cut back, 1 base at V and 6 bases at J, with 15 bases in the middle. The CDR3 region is CSVEGGPGRNGYTF. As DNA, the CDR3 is TGCAGCGTTGAAGGGGGACCTGGACGGAATGGCTACACCTTC. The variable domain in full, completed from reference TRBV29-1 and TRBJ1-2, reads SAVISQKPSRDICQRGTSLTIQCQVDSQVTMMFWYRQQPGQSLTLIATANQGSEATYESGFVIDKFPISRPNLTFSTLTVSNMSPEDSSIYLCSVEGGPGRNGYTFGSGTRLTVV.

DNA for the CDR3: TGCAGCGTTGAGGGACTAGACTACAAAACCACAGATACGCAGTATTTT. Its protein product is CSVEGLDYKTTDTQYF. This chain links TRBV29-1 with TRBJ2-3, with TRBD2 identical over 8 bases. With 3 bases clipped from V and 2 bases from J, the junction kept 10 bases outside the gene matches. Germline V gives CDR1 SQVTM, CDR2 ANQGSEA. The CDR3 spans 16 residues.

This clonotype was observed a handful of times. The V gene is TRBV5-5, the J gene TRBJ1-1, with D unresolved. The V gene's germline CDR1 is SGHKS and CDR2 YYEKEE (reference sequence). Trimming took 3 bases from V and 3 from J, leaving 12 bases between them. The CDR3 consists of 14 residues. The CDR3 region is CASSWRQAYTEAFF. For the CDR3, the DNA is TGTGCCAGCAGCTGGCGGCAGGCTTACACTGAAGCTTTCTTT.

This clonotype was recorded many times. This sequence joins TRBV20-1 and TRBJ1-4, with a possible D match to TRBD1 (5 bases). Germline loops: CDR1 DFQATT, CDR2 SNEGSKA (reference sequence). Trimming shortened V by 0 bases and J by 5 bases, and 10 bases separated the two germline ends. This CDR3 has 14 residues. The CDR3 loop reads CSARDPRGNEKLFF. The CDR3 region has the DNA TGCAGTGCTAGAGATCCCCGGGGCAATGAAAAACTGTTTTTT.

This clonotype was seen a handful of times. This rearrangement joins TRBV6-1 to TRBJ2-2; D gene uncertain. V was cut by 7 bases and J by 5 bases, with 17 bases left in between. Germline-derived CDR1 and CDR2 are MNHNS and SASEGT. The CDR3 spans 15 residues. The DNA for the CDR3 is TGTGCCAGCAAGGCCCCTCCAACCGTGACCGGGGAGCTGTTTTTT. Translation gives CASKAPPTVTGELFF.

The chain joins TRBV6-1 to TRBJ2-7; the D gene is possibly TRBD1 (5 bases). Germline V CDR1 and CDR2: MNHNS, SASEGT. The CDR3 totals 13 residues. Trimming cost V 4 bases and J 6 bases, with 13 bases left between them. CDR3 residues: CASSAGQIFEQYV. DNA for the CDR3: TGTGCCAGCAGTGCAGGGCAGATTTTCGAGCAGTACGTC.

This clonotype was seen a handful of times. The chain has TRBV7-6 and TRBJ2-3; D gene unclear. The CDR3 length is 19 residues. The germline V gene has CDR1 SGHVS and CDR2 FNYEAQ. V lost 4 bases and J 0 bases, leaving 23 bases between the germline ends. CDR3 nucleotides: TGTGCCAGCAGCTCAGGCCGAATGAGGACCACGATTAGCACAGATACGCAGTATTTT. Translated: CASSSGRMRTTISTDTQYF.

The DNA of the CDR3 is TGCAGTGCTAATAAAGGACAGGGGATGCCCCAGCATTTT. Protein product: CSANKGQGMPQHF. The rearrangement joins TRBV20-1 to TRBJ1-5; TRBD1 agrees at 9 bases. The CDR3 totals 13 residues. Germline V CDR1 and CDR2: DFQATT, SNEGSKA (reference sequence). V trimming: 4 bases; J trimming: 9 bases; junction bases outside the gene matches: 7.

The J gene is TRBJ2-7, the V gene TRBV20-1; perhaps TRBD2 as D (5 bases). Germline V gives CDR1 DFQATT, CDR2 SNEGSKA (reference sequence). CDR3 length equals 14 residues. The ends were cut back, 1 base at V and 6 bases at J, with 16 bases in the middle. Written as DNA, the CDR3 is TGCAGTGCTAGAGTTCAGCGGTCTCTACCCGAGCAGTACTTC. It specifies CSARVQRSLPEQYF.

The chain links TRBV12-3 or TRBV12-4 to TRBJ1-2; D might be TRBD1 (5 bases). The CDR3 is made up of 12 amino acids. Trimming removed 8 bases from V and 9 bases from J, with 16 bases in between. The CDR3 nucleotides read TGTGCCAGCTCGACAGCCATCTCTAGCTACACCTTC. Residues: CASSTAISSYTF.

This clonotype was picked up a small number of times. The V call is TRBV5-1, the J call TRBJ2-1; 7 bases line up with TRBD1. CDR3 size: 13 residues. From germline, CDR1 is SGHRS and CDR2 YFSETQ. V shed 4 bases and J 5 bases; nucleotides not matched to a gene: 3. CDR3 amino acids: CASSRGRDNEQFF. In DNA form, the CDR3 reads TGCGCCAGCAGCAGGGGGCGGGACAATGAGCAGTTCTTC.